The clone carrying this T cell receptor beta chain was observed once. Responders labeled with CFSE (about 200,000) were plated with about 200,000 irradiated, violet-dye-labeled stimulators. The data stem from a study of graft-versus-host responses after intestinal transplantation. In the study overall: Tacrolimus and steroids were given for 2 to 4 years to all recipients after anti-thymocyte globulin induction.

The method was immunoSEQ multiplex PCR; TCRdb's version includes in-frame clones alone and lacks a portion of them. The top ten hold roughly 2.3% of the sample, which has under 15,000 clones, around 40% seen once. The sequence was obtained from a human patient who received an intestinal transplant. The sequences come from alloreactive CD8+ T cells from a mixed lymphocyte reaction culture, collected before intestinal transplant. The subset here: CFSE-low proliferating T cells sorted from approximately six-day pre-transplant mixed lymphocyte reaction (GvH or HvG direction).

Written as DNA, the CDR3 is TGCGCCAGCAGCCGCCTCCAGGGGGCGCAGGACATTCAGTACTTC. The encoded protein is CASSRLQGAQDIQYF. The chain has TRBV4-1 and TRBJ2-4; 8 nucleotides align to TRBD1. Germline-derived CDR1 and CDR2 are MGHRA and YSYEKL. Trimming removed 4 bases from V and 8 bases from J; junction bases left unmatched: 10. The CDR3 is made up of 15 amino acids.